These 13 T cell receptor beta chains came from one sample sequenced in a study of blood T cells in healthy people across ages. Using a J-beta primer mix together with a sample-barcoded 5' primer, a second PCR was run for roughly 6 to 12 cycles. TCRdb fed the 5' RACE reads into MiXCR, producing one record per CDR3 protein. The table includes about 570,000 distinct CDR3 sequences, roughly a quarter detected once. The material sequenced was blood. The receptors derive from a woman aged 65 to 85 in good health.

The chain combines TRBV9 with TRBJ2-5; D unclear. With the DNA end fitting TRBJ2-1 better, the J assignment may be wrong. CDR3 length equals 13 residues. Germline V gene lookup returns CDR1 SGDLS and CDR2 YYNGEE. The CDR3 loop reads CASSVAPNNEQFF. CDR3 bases: TGTGCCAGCAGCGTAGCCCCGAACAATGAGCAGTTCTTC.

CDR3 amino acids: CASSFPGGRDTQYF. The CDR3 region has the DNA TGTGCCAGCAGTTTTCCCGGGGGGCGGGATACGCAGTATTTT. The V call is TRBV12-3 or TRBV12-4, the J call TRBJ2-3; possible D gene TRBD2, 7 bases. Trimming took off 3 bases at V and 6 bases at J, with 13 bases between the two ends. CDR3 size: 14 residues.

Concerning this clonotype: The junction shows a germline mismatch at one end, possibly a read error. This sequence joins TRBV7-2 and TRBJ1-2; D perhaps matches TRBD1 (6 bases). The germline CDR1 and CDR2 sequences are SGHTA and FQGNSA. This CDR3 has 10 amino acids. CDR3 in DNA: TGTGCCAGCAGCCTTACCGGGACAAGCTTC. This gives the protein CASSLTGTSF.

The chain uses TRBV24-1 and TRBJ2-1; 9 nucleotides align to TRBD2. This CDR3 has 17 residues. Germline V gene data show CDR1 as KGHDR and CDR2 as SFDVKD. The trim removed 1 base at V and 2 bases at J, leaving 5 bases unmatched. In DNA form, the CDR3 reads TGTGCCACCAGTGATTTCGTCGGCGGGGGGGCCTACAATGAGCAGTTCTTC. Amino acid sequence: CATSDFVGGGAYNEQFF.

Many counts were recorded for this clonotype. The CDR3 loop reads CASRGTAGNTIYF. DNA for the CDR3: TGTGCCAGCAGGGGGACAGCTGGAAACACCATATATTTT. V gene TRBV12-3 or TRBV12-4 combines with J gene TRBJ1-3; 7 bases align to TRBD1. The V segment lost 6 bases and the J segment 2 bases; nucleotides outside the gene matches: 1. CDR3 length: 13 residues.

This chain links TRBV12-3 or TRBV12-4 with TRBJ2-3; 12 bases agree with TRBD2. The trim removed 6 bases at V and 6 bases at J, leaving 7 bases unmatched. The CDR3 runs 15 residues. The CDR3 bases are TGTGCCAGCAGCTACCCCGGGACTAGCGGGGATACGCAGTATTTT. Translating it yields CASSYPGTSGDTQYF.

V gene TRBV15 combines with J gene TRBJ2-1; tentative D call: TRBD2 (5 bases). The CDR3 is made up of 16 amino acids. Germline V lookup: CDR1 LNHNV, CDR2 YYDKDF (reference sequence). Trimming took 0 bases from V and 4 from J, leaving 13 bases between them. DNA for the CDR3: TGTGCCACCAGCAGAGATACGAGCGGCCTTTACAATGAGCAGTTCTTC. This gives the protein CATSRDTSGLYNEQFF.

The J gene is TRBJ2-2, the V gene TRBV29-1; TRBD2 matches 9 bases. Germline assignment: CDR1 SQVTM and CDR2 ANQGSEA. This CDR3 is built from 17 residues. Trimming at V came to 1 base and at J to 1 base, leaving 7 bases not matched to a gene. In DNA form, the CDR3 reads TGCAGCGTTGAAGGTATAGCGGGGGCCCAGAACACCGGGGAGCTGTTTTTT. Its translation: CSVEGIAGAQNTGELFF.

The chain joins TRBV10-3 to TRBJ2-5; D call uncertain. The germline CDR1 and CDR2 sequences are ENHRY and SYGVKD. The V end was cut by 4 bases, the J end by 0 bases, with 6 bases between. This CDR3 is built from 13 residues. The CDR3: CAISVGYQETQYF. The CDR3 nucleotides read TGTGCCATCAGTGTGGGGTACCAAGAGACCCAGTACTTC.

This clonotype has a count of ten or more. V and J are TRBV7-3 and TRBJ1-2, with 8 positions matching TRBD1. CDR1 is SGHTA, CDR2 FQGTGA, per germline. V dropped 8 bases and J dropped 4; count of bases not matched to a gene: 6. CDR3 length equals 13 residues. CDR3 bases: TGTGCCAGCGGACAGGGTGAAGGCTATGGCTACACCTTC. It encodes CASGQGEGYGYTF. Variable domain in full (rest from reference TRBV7-3 and TRBJ1-2): GAGVSQTPSNKVTEKGKYVELRCDPISGHTALYWYRQSLGQGPEFLIYFQGTGAADDSGLPNDRFFAVRPEGSVSTLKIQRTERGDSAVYLCASGQGEGYGYTFGSGTRLTVV.

The sample holds a few counts of this clonotype. The chain uses TRBV29-1 and TRBJ2-3; D is unresolved. Trimming left V 7 bases short and J 2 bases short, with 16 bases between. The germline CDR1 and CDR2 sequences are SQVTM and ANQGSEA. This CDR3 contains 14 residues. CDR3 in amino acids: CSGIGYTPTDTQYF. The CDR3, as DNA: TGCAGCGGGATCGGTTACACACCCACAGATACGCAGTATTTT.

This chain joins TRBV19 and TRBJ1-1, with 7 positions matching TRBD1. Germline V gives CDR1 LNHDA, CDR2 SQIVND (reference sequence). The CDR3 is 14 residues long. After removal of 6 bases from V and 1 base from J, the junction contained 5 bases not matched to a gene. In DNA, the CDR3 is TGTGCCAGTAGCTCGGACAGGCGGAACACTGAAGCTTTCTTT. Protein: CASSSDRRNTEAFF.

On this clonotype: One end of the junction does not line up with germline, which may come from a read error. V and J are TRBV6-6 and TRBJ2-5; D ambiguous. The CDR3 consists of 14 residues. The germline CDR1 and CDR2 sequences are MNHNY and SVGAGI (reference sequence). CDR3 bases: TGTGCCAGCAGCTACTCGGGCCCACCAGTAACCCAGTACTTC. Its translation: CASSYSGPPVTQYF.